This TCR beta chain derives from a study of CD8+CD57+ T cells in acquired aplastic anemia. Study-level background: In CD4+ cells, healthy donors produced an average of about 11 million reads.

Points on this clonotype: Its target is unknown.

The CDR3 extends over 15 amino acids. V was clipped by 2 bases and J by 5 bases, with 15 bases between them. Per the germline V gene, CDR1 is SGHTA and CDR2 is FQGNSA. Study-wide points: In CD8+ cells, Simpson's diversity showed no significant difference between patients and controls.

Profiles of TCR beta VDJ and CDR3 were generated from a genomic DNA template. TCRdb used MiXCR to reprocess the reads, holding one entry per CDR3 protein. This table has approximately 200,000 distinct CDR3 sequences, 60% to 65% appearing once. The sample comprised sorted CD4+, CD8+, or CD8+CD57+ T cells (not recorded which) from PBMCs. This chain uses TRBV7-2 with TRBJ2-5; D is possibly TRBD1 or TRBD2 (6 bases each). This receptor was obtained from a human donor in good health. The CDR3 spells CASSLWGASIETQYF. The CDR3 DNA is TGTGCCAGCAGCTTATGGGGGGCAAGTATCGAGACCCAGTACTTC.